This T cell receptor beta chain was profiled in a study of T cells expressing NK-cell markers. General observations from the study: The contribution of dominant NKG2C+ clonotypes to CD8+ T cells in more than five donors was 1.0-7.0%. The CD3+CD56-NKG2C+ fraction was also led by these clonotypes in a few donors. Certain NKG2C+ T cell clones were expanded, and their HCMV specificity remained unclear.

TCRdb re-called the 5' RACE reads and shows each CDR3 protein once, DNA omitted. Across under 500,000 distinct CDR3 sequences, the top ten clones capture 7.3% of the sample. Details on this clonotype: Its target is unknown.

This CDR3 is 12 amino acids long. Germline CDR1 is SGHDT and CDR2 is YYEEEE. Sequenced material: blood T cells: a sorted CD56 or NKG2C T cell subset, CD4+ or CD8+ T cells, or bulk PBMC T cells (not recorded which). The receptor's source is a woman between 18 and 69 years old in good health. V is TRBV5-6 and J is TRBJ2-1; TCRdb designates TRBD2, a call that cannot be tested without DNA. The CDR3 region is CASSFIREEGSF.